The next 25 T cell receptor beta chains were all read from a single sample in a study of cytomegalovirus exposure and HLA in healthy donors. In the PCR, 60 Vbeta and 13 Jbeta primers were used. TCRdb's table, derived via immunoSEQ multiplex PCR, lists solely in-frame clones and lacks some. The repertoire holds 150,000 to 180,000 clones, with more than 75% as singletons. The sample taken for sequencing was PBMCs. These receptors were collected from a man younger than 40 in good health and CMV-seropositive.

The chain links TRBV6-6 to TRBJ2-3; no clear D. This CDR3 spans 13 amino acids. The germline CDR1 and CDR2 sequences are MNHNY and SVGAGI (reference sequence). Deletions cut 2 bases from V and 2 bases from J, with 5 bases between. CDR3 amino acids: CASSYTYTDTQYF. The CDR3, as DNA: TGTGCCAGCAGTTACACATACACAGATACGCAGTATTTT.

In its sample, this clone was seen a few times. This sequence joins TRBV4-2 and TRBJ2-7, with D tentatively TRBD2 (5 bases). Trimming removed 0 bases from V and 6 bases from J, with 12 bases in between. The V gene's germline CDR1 is LGHNA and CDR2 YNFKEQ. The CDR3 covers 14 residues. The CDR3 DNA sequence: TGTGCCAGCAGCCAAGAGCGGGCCCTCGGCGAGCAGTACTTC. Protein sequence: CASSQERALGEQYF.

The chain is built from TRBV10-1 and TRBJ2-3; 8 nucleotides line up with TRBD2. V was clipped by 4 bases and J by 2 bases; unmatched bases: 17. This CDR3 is 19 amino acids long. Germline-derived CDR1 and CDR2 are WNHNN and SYGVQD (reference sequence). CDR3 protein: CASSGIAGNFTIITDTQYF. The CDR3 bases are TGCGCCAGCAGTGGTATAGCGGGAAATTTCACAATCATCACAGATACGCAGTATTTT.

The rearrangement joins TRBV5-1 to TRBJ2-3, with 14 bases identical to TRBD2. The CDR3 covers 20 residues. Germline V gives CDR1 SGHRS, CDR2 YFSETQ. J gave up 4 bases and V 4 bases, and 17 bases lay outside the gene matches. CDR3 amino acids: CASSREAGTSGSEVADTQYF. CDR3 bases: TGCGCCAGCAGCCGGGAGGCCGGGACTAGCGGGAGCGAAGTTGCAGATACGCAGTATTTT.

The chain is built from TRBV4-2 and TRBJ2-1; 7 nucleotides line up with TRBD2. In germline, CDR1 is LGHNA, CDR2 YNFKEQ. There are 15 residues in the CDR3. J was trimmed by 0 bases and V by 1 base; bases with no gene match: 0. The CDR3 spells CASSQGGSSYNEQFF. The CDR3 region has the DNA TGTGCCAGCAGCCAAGGCGGGAGCTCCTACAATGAGCAGTTCTTC.

The chain employs TRBV11-2 and TRBJ2-2; unclear D gene. The CDR3 loop spans 16 amino acids. Germline lookup yields CDR1 SGHAT and CDR2 FQNNGV. V was pared by 1 base and J by 0 bases, with 9 bases between. The CDR3 here is CASSLGRAANTGELFF. DNA of the CDR3: TGTGCCAGCAGCTTAGGGAGAGCCGCGAACACCGGGGAGCTGTTTTTT.

The rearrangement links TRBV6-1 to TRBJ2-1; 9 positions agree with TRBD1. V shed 5 bases and J 1 base; nucleotides not matched to a gene: 3. Looked up from germline, CDR1 is MNHNS and CDR2 is SASEGT. CDR3 size: 15 residues. CDR3 protein: CASSQQGASYNEQFF. CDR3 in DNA: TGTGCCAGCAGTCAACAGGGGGCGTCCTACAATGAGCAGTTCTTC.

There are a few counts of this clone. The rearrangement joins TRBV11-2 to TRBJ2-7; maybe TRBD1 (6 bases). Trimming took off 3 bases at V and 0 bases at J, with 9 bases between the two ends. Germline V CDR1 and CDR2: SGHAT, FQNNGV. CDR3 length: 14 amino acids. CDR3 protein: CASSFSDSSYEQYF. CDR3 DNA: TGTGCCAGCAGCTTCTCGGACAGCTCCTACGAGCAGTACTTC.

This sequence joins TRBV6-1 and TRBJ2-7; possible D gene TRBD1, 5 bases. Trimming removed 5 bases at V and 0 bases at J, with 11 bases between. This CDR3 has 14 amino acids. Germline CDR1 is MNHNS and CDR2 is SASEGT. CDR3: CASSLQENSYEQYF. The CDR3 DNA reads as TGTGCCAGCAGTCTACAGGAGAACTCCTACGAGCAGTACTTC.

The chain recombines TRBV29-1 with TRBJ1-2, with 10 bases aligning to TRBD1. The V segment lost 6 bases and the J segment 8 bases; nucleotides outside the gene matches: 6. This CDR3 spans 12 amino acids. The V gene's germline CDR1 is SQVTM and CDR2 ANQGSEA. In DNA form, the CDR3 reads TGCAGCGTCAGACAGGGGGCGAGGGGCTACACCTTC. This translates into CSVRQGARGYTF.

V is TRBV9 and J is TRBJ2-7, with a tentative D call TRBD1 (6 bases). The V and J ends lost 0 bases and 0 bases respectively, with 13 bases between them. The CDR3 sequence is 16 residues long. CDR1 is SGDLS, CDR2 YYNGEE, per germline. The CDR3 DNA follows: TGTGCCAGCAGCGTAGCTTCAGAGGGGGTCTCCTACGAGCAGTACTTC. Residues: CASSVASEGVSYEQYF.

This clone was observed a single time. The J gene is TRBJ2-5, the V gene TRBV7-8; weak D call: TRBD1 (6 bases). The germline V gene encodes CDR1 SGHVS and CDR2 FQNEAQ. Trimming stripped 4 bases from V and 3 bases from J, with 12 bases between. This CDR3 is built from 14 residues. In nucleotides, the CDR3 is TGTGCCAGCAGCTCTGGACAGTTGAAAGAGACCCAGTACTTC. The encoded protein is CASSSGQLKETQYF.

This clone was seen a single time. The J gene is TRBJ2-5, the V gene TRBV10-2, with a weak D call TRBD1 (6 bases). The CDR3 loop spans 14 amino acids. The V and J ends lost 2 bases and 1 base respectively, with 8 bases between them. Germline lookup yields CDR1 WSHSY and CDR2 SAAADI. The CDR3 nucleotides read TGCGCCAGCAGTGAGGCACAGGGCCAAGAGACCCAGTACTTC. Translating it yields CASSEAQGQETQYF.

This chain uses TRBV29-1 with TRBJ2-7; TRBD1 aligns across 8 bases. V was clipped by 1 base and J by 3 bases; unmatched bases: 8. The CDR3 is 15 amino acids. The V gene's germline CDR1 is SQVTM and CDR2 ANQGSEA. CDR3 bases: TGCAGCGTTGAAGGAGGACAGGGTAGTGTCTACGAGCAGTACTTC. Its translation is CSVEGGQGSVYEQYF.

This clone was recorded a few times. The rearrangement uses TRBV19 and TRBJ2-6; D ambiguous. V lost 7 bases and J lost 0, with 10 bases in between. This CDR3 is 15 amino acids long. The germline gives CDR1 LNHDA, CDR2 SQIVND (reference sequence). CDR3 residues: CASNEGVSGANVLTF. CDR3 in DNA: TGTGCCAGTAATGAAGGAGTCTCTGGGGCCAACGTCCTGACTTTC.

The V gene is TRBV7-8, the J gene TRBJ2-1; the D gene is possibly TRBD2 (6 bases). V shed 1 base and J shed 0 bases, with 16 bases lying between them. The V gene's germline CDR1 is SGHVS and CDR2 FQNEAQ. The CDR3 consists of 18 residues. In DNA, the CDR3 is TGTGCCAGCAGCTTAGTTCCTAGCGAGGCTTCCTCCTACAATGAGCAGTTCTTC. Translation: CASSLVPSEASSYNEQFF.

This clone showed up just once. The gene calls are TRBV11-2 and TRBJ2-5; maybe TRBD1 (5 bases). Matching the DNA end better, TRBJ2-7 makes the J call doubtful. The CDR3 consists of 13 residues. Germline CDR1 reads SGHAT; CDR2 reads FQNNGV. The CDR3 nucleotides are TGTGCCAGCAGCTTAGACAGGGTCTACGAGCAGTACTTC. Amino acid sequence: CASSLDRVYEQYF.

The gene calls are TRBV7-3 and TRBJ2-3; maybe TRBD2 (7 bases). V lost 5 bases and J 5 bases, leaving 17 bases between the germline ends. Germline-derived CDR1 and CDR2 are SGHTA and FQGTGA. The length of the CDR3 is 15 residues. The CDR3 region has the DNA TGTGCCAGCAGCCTCGTATCGGGGGGCAGAGATACGCAGTATTTT. Translating gives CASSLVSGGRDTQYF.

The chain recombines TRBV5-6 with TRBJ2-7; no definite D call. In germline, CDR1 is SGHDT, CDR2 YYEEEE. The CDR3 runs to 12 residues. V lost 1 base, J lost 6 bases, and 8 bases lay in between. CDR3 sequence: CASSLWLSEQYF. The CDR3 bases are TGTGCCAGCAGCTTGTGGCTTTCCGAGCAGTACTTC.

This chain links TRBV4-2 with TRBJ2-5; 8 bases agree with TRBD2. From germline, CDR1 is LGHNA and CDR2 YNFKEQ. The V gene end was trimmed by 0 bases and the J gene end by 2 bases; junction bases not matched to a gene: 2. The CDR3 consists of 15 residues. CDR3 sequence reads: CASSQEIAGQETQYF. In nucleotides, the CDR3 is TGTGCCAGCAGCCAAGAAATAGCGGGGCAAGAGACCCAGTACTTC.

The J gene is TRBJ2-1, the V gene TRBV4-2; 8 bases are a match to TRBD1. In germline, CDR1 is LGHNA, CDR2 YNFKEQ. The CDR3 contains 16 residues. V lost 0 bases, J lost 5 bases, and 6 bases stayed unmatched. The CDR3 loop is CASSQESGTGNNEQFF. The CDR3 coding sequence is TGTGCCAGCAGCCAAGAATCCGGGACAGGAAACAATGAGCAGTTCTTC.

This chain links TRBV6-5 with TRBJ1-1; D gene unclear. Looked up from germline, CDR1 is MNHEY and CDR2 is SVGAGI. This CDR3 has 16 residues. The V gene lost 2 bases and the J gene lost 3 bases, with 16 bases spanning the gap. Here the CDR3 reads CASSYRRTTKDTEAFF. The CDR3 DNA follows: TGTGCCAGCAGTTACAGGAGAACAACTAAGGACACTGAAGCTTTCTTT.

DNA for the CDR3: TGTGCCAGCAGTCTCCGGACAGGGGTCTCTGAAAAACTGTTTTTT. Encoded protein: CASSLRTGVSEKLFF. J is TRBJ1-4 and V is TRBV28; 9 nucleotides align to TRBD1. J lost 7 bases, V lost 5 bases, and 8 bases had no gene match. CDR1 and CDR2 from the germline V gene are MDHEN and SYDVKM. The CDR3 sequence is 15 residues long.

This chain uses TRBV27 with TRBJ1-2; TRBD1 matches 7 bases. Germline trimming cut 6 bases from V and 6 bases from J; bases unmatched to any gene: 19. This CDR3 contains 17 residues. The V gene's germline CDR1 is MNHEY and CDR2 SMNVEV (reference sequence). The CDR3 DNA is TGTGCCAGCAGCTCCCATTACGGGACAGAGTCCACAGATGGCTACACCTTC. Amino acid sequence: CASSSHYGTESTDGYTF.

The chain couples TRBV20-1 to TRBJ2-1; 7 nucleotides agree with TRBD2. The ends lost 2 bases at V and 9 bases at J; junction bases unmatched: 1. The CDR3 spans 11 residues. Looked up from germline, CDR1 is DFQATT and CDR2 is SNEGSKA (reference sequence). DNA for the CDR3: TGCAGTGCTAGACCGGGGGGTGAGCAGTTCTTC. Its protein product is CSARPGGEQFF.